What follows describes a single TCR beta chain. The data derive from a study of blood T cell repertoires in COVID-19. Trimming shortened V by 5 bases and J by 8 bases, and 12 bases separated the two germline ends. Germline CDR1 and CDR2: MDHEN and SYDVKM. This CDR3 contains 12 residues. Original methodology: Amplification of reference gene primers was used by the study to estimate nucleated cell counts. Clones were sequenced by immunoSEQ multiplex PCR, and TCRdb holds only the in-frame ones, with some missing. V and J calls and clone size follow that table, whereas D and trimming were derived from the DNA. This table holds fewer than 100,000 clones, about 93% found once.

The origin of this receptor is a woman of 80 years or more with acute or convalescent COVID-19. Sequencing used peripheral blood. The rearrangement joins TRBV28 to TRBJ1-2, with D possibly being TRBD1 (5 bases). The CDR3 DNA follows: TGTGCCAGCAGTATGCAGGGAGGAGGCTACACCTTC. Its translation: CASSMQGGGYTF.